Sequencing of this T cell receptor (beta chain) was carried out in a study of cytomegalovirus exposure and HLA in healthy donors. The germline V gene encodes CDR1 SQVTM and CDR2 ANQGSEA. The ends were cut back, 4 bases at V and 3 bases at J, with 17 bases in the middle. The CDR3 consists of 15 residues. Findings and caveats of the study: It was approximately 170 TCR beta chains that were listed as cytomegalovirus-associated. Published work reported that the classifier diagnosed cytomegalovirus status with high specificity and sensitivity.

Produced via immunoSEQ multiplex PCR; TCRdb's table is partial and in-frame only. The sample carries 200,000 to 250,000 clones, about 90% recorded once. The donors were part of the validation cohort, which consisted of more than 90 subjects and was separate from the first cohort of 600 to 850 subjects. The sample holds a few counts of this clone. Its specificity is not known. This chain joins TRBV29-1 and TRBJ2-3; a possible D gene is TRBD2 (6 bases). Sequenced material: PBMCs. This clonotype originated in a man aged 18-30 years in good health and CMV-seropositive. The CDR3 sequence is CSVGVGGTRTDTQYF. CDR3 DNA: TGCAGCGTTGGGGTGGGGGGTACGAGGACAGATACGCAGTATTTT.